These 32 T cell receptor beta chains came from one sample sequenced in a study of T cells in Graves' hyperthyroidism and ophthalmopathy. There were TCR beta CDR3 regions amplified from RNA transcripts. HTBI primers drove first-round RT-PCR of the TCR CDR3. TCRdb re-derived calls from the multiplex PCR reads in MiXCR, one entry per CDR3 protein. Counted here are approximately 610,000 distinct CDR3 sequences, roughly 15% occurring once; the ten biggest clones make up over 3.5%. Sequencing used blood. The receptors stem from a woman in her forties with Graves' ophthalmopathy.

The rearrangement joins TRBV5-1 to TRBJ1-2; the D is unclear. This CDR3 is built from 15 residues. V was trimmed by 0 bases and J by 3 bases, leaving 12 bases between them. The germline CDR1 and CDR2 sequences are SGHRS and YFSETQ. The CDR3, as DNA: TGCGCCAGCAGCTTGGACGGAAGAAGGGACTATGGCTACACCTTC. Translation gives CASSLDGRRDYGYTF.

This clonotype was counted at least ten times. The J gene is TRBJ1-1, the V gene TRBV11-2; D ambiguous. Germline assignment: CDR1 SGHAT and CDR2 FQNNGV. Trimming left V 5 bases short and J 5 bases short, with 9 bases between. CDR3 length: 12 residues. The CDR3 coding sequence is TGTGCCAGCAGCCCCCAGAGGACTGAAGCTTTCTTT. Residues: CASSPQRTEAFF.

This clonotype was seen more than once but under ten times. The chain is built from TRBV7-3 and TRBJ2-7; 7 bases are shared with TRBD2. Germline trimming cut 6 bases from V and 6 bases from J; bases unmatched to any gene: 8. Germline V lookup: CDR1 SGHTA, CDR2 FQGTGA. The CDR3 contains 13 residues. The CDR3 is CASSTGTMREQYF. Here the CDR3 DNA reads TGTGCCAGCAGTACCGGGACTATGCGCGAGCAGTACTTC.

The chain links TRBV29-1 to TRBJ2-7; D is ambiguous. CDR1 SQVTM and CDR2 ANQGSEA come from the germline V gene. This CDR3 has 13 residues. The germline V and J ends were trimmed by 6 bases and 0 bases, with 12 bases remaining between them. The CDR3 DNA is TGCAGCGTCGGACCAAGGAGCTCCTACGAGCAGTACTTC. Translating it yields CSVGPRSSYEQYF.

This clonotype came up many times. The chain joins TRBV20-1 to TRBJ1-3; D is unresolved. Germline lookup yields CDR1 DFQATT and CDR2 SNEGSKA (reference sequence). V lost 6 bases and J 0 bases, leaving 15 bases between the germline ends. This CDR3 has 15 amino acids. This CDR3 reads CSAYDGIYSGNTIYF. CDR3 coding DNA: TGCAGTGCCTACGACGGGATCTACTCTGGAAACACCATATATTTT.

This clonotype has a count of ten or more. The chain carries TRBV20-1 and TRBJ2-6; 7 positions agree with TRBD1. The CDR3 has 16 residues. V trimming: 0 bases; J trimming: 2 bases; junction bases outside the gene matches: 4. Per germline, CDR1 DFQATT and CDR2 SNEGSKA (reference sequence). DNA of the CDR3: TGCAGTGCTAGAGACACAGGGGTAGCTGGGGCCAACGTCCTGACTTTC. Encoded protein: CSARDTGVAGANVLTF.

This clonotype showed up many times. The rearrangement links TRBV6-2 or TRBV6-3 to TRBJ2-5; 10 bases are shared with TRBD2. The CDR3 runs 17 residues. CDR1 MNHEY and CDR2 SVGEGT come from the germline V gene. J gave up 6 bases and V 2 bases, and 12 bases lay outside the gene matches. Here the CDR3 DNA reads TGTGCCAGCAGTTACGGAGTAGCGGGAGGCGCAATGAAGACCCAGTACTTC. As protein: CASSYGVAGGAMKTQYF.

This clonotype was seen many times. V is TRBV7-9 and J is TRBJ1-1; D call uncertain. V lost 5 bases, J lost 1 base, and 14 bases lay in between. The CDR3 runs to 15 residues. Per germline, CDR1 SEHNR and CDR2 FQNEAQ (reference sequence). The CDR3 region has the DNA TGTGCCAGCAGCATTAACGGACCGCAGAACACTGAAGCTTTCTTT. It specifies CASSINGPQNTEAFF.

This clonotype was seen many times. V gene TRBV20-1 combines with J gene TRBJ2-5; possibly TRBD1 or TRBD2 for D (5 bases each). This CDR3 is built from 12 residues. Germline V CDR1 and CDR2: DFQATT, SNEGSKA (reference sequence). Trimming pared 6 bases from V and 5 bases from J, leaving 13 bases between. The CDR3 spells CSAQLGDETQYF. The CDR3 DNA sequence: TGCAGTGCCCAGTTGGGGGACGAGACCCAGTACTTC.

This clonotype was detected many times. The rearrangement uses TRBV29-1 and TRBJ1-3, with 7 positions matching TRBD1. V trimming: 7 bases; J trimming: 0 bases; junction bases outside the gene matches: 3. From germline, CDR1 is SQVTM and CDR2 ANQGSEA. The CDR3 spans 13 residues. CDR3 in amino acids: CSAGQASGNTIYF. CDR3 sequence (DNA): TGCAGCGCTGGACAGGCCTCTGGAAACACCATATATTTT.

In this sample, this clonotype turned up many times. The rearrangement links TRBV6-5 to TRBJ1-2, with a weak D call TRBD1 (5 bases). The CDR3 extends over 12 amino acids. Germline V gene lookup returns CDR1 MNHEY and CDR2 SVGAGI. V was shortened by 0 bases and J by 8 bases, with 7 bases between the two germline ends. The CDR3 DNA is TGTGCCAGCAGTTACTCGAGACAGGGCTACACCTTC. Protein product: CASSYSRQGYTF.

In the case of this clonotype: A much larger clone differs from this one at a single base, so this may be a read error. V usage is TRBV12-3 or TRBV12-4 and J usage is TRBJ2-5, with D perhaps matching TRBD1 or TRBD2 (6 bases each). The CDR3 runs 12 residues. The V end lost 10 bases, the J end lost 1 base, and 10 bases lay between the germline ends. CDR3 DNA sequence: TGTGCCAACACGGGGGCCCAAGAGACCCAGTACTTC. This encodes CANTGAQETQYF.

In its sample, this clonotype was seen many times. The chain has TRBV4-2 and TRBJ1-2, with a tentative D call TRBD1 (6 bases). The germline V and J ends were trimmed by 0 bases and 1 base, with 18 bases remaining between them. Germline V gene lookup returns CDR1 LGHNA and CDR2 YNFKEQ. This CDR3 spans 18 amino acids. CDR3 amino acids: CASSQDVPGVTVNYGYTF. The CDR3 coding sequence is TGTGCCAGCAGCCAAGATGTCCCAGGGGTAACTGTTAACTATGGCTACACCTTC.

The chain carries TRBV18 and TRBJ2-7; 13 bases match TRBD2. Germline loops: CDR1 KGHSH, CDR2 LQKENI. Trimming cost V 0 bases and J 6 bases; bases outside gene matches: 5. CDR3 length equals 16 residues. This CDR3 reads CASSPPPTSGRVEQYF. CDR3 in DNA: TGTGCCAGCTCACCACCTCCTACTAGCGGGAGGGTCGAGCAGTACTTC.

This clonotype was seen more than once but under ten times. The chain employs TRBV29-1 and TRBJ1-1; D might be TRBD1 (5 bases). Per the germline V gene, CDR1 is SQVTM and CDR2 is ANQGSEA. V lost 5 bases and J 4 bases, leaving 11 bases between the germline ends. The CDR3 sequence is 12 residues long. Here the CDR3 DNA reads TGCAGCGTTCCAGGGCGGGGCACTGAAGCTTTCTTT. Its protein is CSVPGRGTEAFF.

This clonotype was recorded a few times. The chain has TRBV29-1 and TRBJ2-2, with 12 nucleotides matching TRBD2. CDR1 is SQVTM and CDR2 is ANQGSEA in the germline V gene. The CDR3 totals 15 residues. J lost 3 bases, V lost 7 bases, and 6 bases had no gene match. Here the CDR3 DNA reads TGCAGCGCGACTAGCGGGAGTGGGGACACCGGGGAGCTGTTTTTT. It encodes CSATSGSGDTGELFF.

The chain employs TRBV30 and TRBJ1-3; D uncertain. CDR1 is GTSNPN, CDR2 SVGIG, per germline (reference sequence). The V end was cut by 3 bases, the J end by 0 bases, with 12 bases between. CDR3 length equals 15 residues. CDR3 nucleotides: TGTGCCTGGAGCCCCGTGGGAGGCTCTGGAAACACCATATATTTT. Its protein is CAWSPVGGSGNTIYF.

This clonotype was counted ten times or more. J is TRBJ1-2 and V is TRBV5-1; the D is unclear. CDR3 length equals 15 residues. Trimming cost V 0 bases and J 4 bases, with 13 bases left between them. Germline CDR1 SGHRS, CDR2 YFSETQ. This CDR3 reads CASSLEGNPFYGYTF. CDR3 DNA: TGCGCCAGCAGCTTGGAAGGCAATCCCTTCTATGGCTACACCTTC.

This clonotype appeared many times. This chain uses TRBV11-3 with TRBJ1-6; D is perhaps TRBD1 (5 bases). With 0 bases removed from V and 5 bases from J, the gap between germline ends came to 8 bases. Germline-derived CDR1 and CDR2 are SGHNT and YENEEA. The CDR3 runs to 15 residues. The CDR3 nucleotides read TGTGCCAGCAGCTTAGAATTGGACAATAATTCACCCCTCCACTTT. Its translation is CASSLELDNNSPLHF.

This clonotype was picked up many times. The chain carries TRBV6-1 and TRBJ2-5; 7 bases fit TRBD2. Germline loops: CDR1 MNHNS, CDR2 SASEGT. This CDR3 is 14 amino acids long. V lost 6 bases and J lost 1; bases outside the gene matches: 5. This chain's CDR3 is CASSSGTIQETQYF. The DNA of the CDR3 is TGTGCCAGCAGCTCTGGGACTATCCAAGAGACCCAGTACTTC.

For this clonotype: A much larger clonotype is one base distant, so this may be a read error. The genes are TRBV3-1 and TRBJ2-7; either TRBD1 or TRBD2 may fit D (5 bases each). Germline assignment: CDR1 LGHDT and CDR2 YNNKEL (reference sequence). CDR3 length: 13 amino acids. With 0 bases removed from V and 3 bases from J, the gap between germline ends came to 6 bases. The DNA for the CDR3 is TGTGCCAGCAGCCAAGAGGGGGACTACGAGCAGTACTTC. This encodes CASSQEGDYEQYF.

The table lists this clonotype with many counts. This chain joins TRBV5-1 and TRBJ2-7; TRBD1 is a possible D gene (6 bases). The CDR3 contains 14 residues. V lost 0 bases and J 6 bases, leaving 13 bases between the germline ends. CDR1 and CDR2 (germline): SGHRS, YFSETQ. CDR3 nucleotides: TGCGCCAGCAGCTTGGATACAGGGCAGGGCGAGCAGTACTTC. It encodes CASSLDTGQGEQYF.

This clonotype was detected ten times or more. The chain carries TRBV20-1 and TRBJ1-5, with D maybe TRBD1 (5 bases). From germline, CDR1 is DFQATT and CDR2 SNEGSKA (reference sequence). V was clipped by 3 bases and J by 3 bases, with 12 bases between them. The CDR3 loop spans 14 amino acids. The CDR3 DNA is TGCAGTGCTAGGGTGGGGGACGACAATCAGCCCCAGCATTTT. Its translation: CSARVGDDNQPQHF.

The table lists this clonotype with many counts. The V gene is TRBV11-2, the J gene TRBJ2-4, with TRBD2 identical over 10 bases. V lost 5 bases, J lost 5 bases, and 9 bases stayed unmatched. The germline V gene encodes CDR1 SGHAT and CDR2 FQNNGV. This CDR3 is built from 16 residues. Written as DNA, the CDR3 is TGTGCCAGCAGCCATAGCGGGAGGACGTGGGAAAACATTCAGTACTTC. Protein: CASSHSGRTWENIQYF.

The chain joins TRBV20-1 to TRBJ2-5; D gene unclear. Germline V CDR1 and CDR2: DFQATT, SNEGSKA (reference sequence). V was clipped by 0 bases and J by 5 bases, with 10 bases between them. This CDR3 contains 13 residues. The CDR3 protein is CSARDLRRETQYF. CDR3 coding DNA: TGCAGTGCTAGAGATTTACGCCGGGAGACCCAGTACTTC.

This clonotype was recorded at least ten times. The J gene is TRBJ1-5, the V gene TRBV28; no clear D gene. The CDR3 has 13 amino acids. CDR1 MDHEN and CDR2 SYDVKM come from the germline V gene. Trimming left V 6 bases short and J 1 base short, with 7 bases between. The CDR3 loop reads CASSLRSNQPQHF. DNA for the CDR3: TGTGCCAGCAGCTTAAGGAGCAATCAGCCCCAGCATTTT. Full variable domain (remainder filled in from reference TRBV28 and TRBJ1-5): DVKVTQSSRYLVKRTGEKVFLECVQDMDHENMFWYRQDPGLGLRLIYFSYDVKMKEKGDIPEGYSVSREKKERFSLILESASTNQTSMYLCASSLRSNQPQHFGDGTRLSIL.

This clonotype was observed many times. The chain employs TRBV19 and TRBJ2-7; 7 bases agree with TRBD1. J gave up 4 bases and V 9 bases, and 9 bases lay outside the gene matches. This CDR3 is built from 13 residues. The germline V gene has CDR1 LNHDA and CDR2 SQIVND (reference sequence). As DNA, the CDR3 is TGTGCCAGCAGCCGAGGACAGGCTTACGAGCAGTACTTC. This translates into CASSRGQAYEQYF.

This clonotype was detected many times. This chain uses TRBV12-3 or TRBV12-4 with TRBJ1-1; D uncertain. This CDR3 is 13 amino acids long. V was trimmed by 6 bases and J by 1 base, leaving 9 bases between them. DNA for the CDR3: TGTGCCAGCAGCCCCCAGAGGAACACTGAAGCTTTCTTT. It codes for CASSPQRNTEAFF.

This clonotype has a handful of counts. The chain is built from TRBV19 and TRBJ2-7, with D perhaps matching TRBD2 (6 bases). CDR1 and CDR2 (germline): LNHDA, SQIVND (reference sequence). The CDR3 spans 14 residues. V lost 10 bases and J 0 bases, leaving 16 bases between the germline ends. The CDR3 reads CATSRDSNSYEQYF. The CDR3 DNA reads TGTGCCACTAGCCGGGACTCCAACTCCTACGAGCAGTACTTC.

This clonotype was picked up many times. The chain carries TRBV20-1 and TRBJ1-5; 9 positions agree with TRBD1. The CDR3 extends over 17 amino acids. The germline V gene has CDR1 DFQATT and CDR2 SNEGSKA (reference sequence). V was pared by 0 bases and J by 0 bases, with 6 bases of the junction left unmatched. The CDR3 spells CSARDSDRGNSNQPQHF. Here the CDR3 DNA reads TGCAGTGCTAGAGATTCTGACAGGGGGAATAGCAATCAGCCCCAGCATTTT.

This clonotype has at least ten counts. The chain uses TRBV29-1 and TRBJ2-3, with TRBD2 identical over 11 bases. The CDR3 sequence is 12 residues long. Germline V CDR1 and CDR2: SQVTM, ANQGSEA. V shed 8 bases, J shed 10 bases, and the junction held 8 bases outside the gene matches. CDR3 residues: CSYDSGRASQYF. CDR3 nucleotide sequence: TGCAGCTACGATAGCGGGAGGGCCTCGCAGTATTTT.

The J gene is TRBJ1-5, the V gene TRBV6-1; D call uncertain. Trimming left V 3 bases short and J 7 bases short, with 10 bases between. This CDR3 region has 13 residues. Germline CDR1 MNHNS, CDR2 SASEGT. Here the CDR3 DNA reads TGTGCCAGCAGTGATTACTGGATCCAGCCCCAGCATTTT. Translated: CASSDYWIQPQHF.